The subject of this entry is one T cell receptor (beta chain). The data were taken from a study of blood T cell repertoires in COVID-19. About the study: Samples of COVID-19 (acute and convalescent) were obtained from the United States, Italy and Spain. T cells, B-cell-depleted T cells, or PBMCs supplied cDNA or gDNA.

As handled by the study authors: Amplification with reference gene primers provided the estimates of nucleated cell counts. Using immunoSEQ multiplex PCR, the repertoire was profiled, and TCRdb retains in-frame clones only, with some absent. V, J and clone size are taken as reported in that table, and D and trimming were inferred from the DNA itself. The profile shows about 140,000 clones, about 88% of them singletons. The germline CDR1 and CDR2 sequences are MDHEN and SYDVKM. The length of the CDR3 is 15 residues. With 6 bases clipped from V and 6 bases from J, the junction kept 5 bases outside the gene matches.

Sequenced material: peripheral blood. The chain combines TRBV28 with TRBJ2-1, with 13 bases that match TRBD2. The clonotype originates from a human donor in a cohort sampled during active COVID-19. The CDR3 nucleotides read TGTGCCAGCAGACCGGGACTAGCGGGAAGCAATGAGCAGTTCTTC. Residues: CASRPGLAGSNEQFF.